This TCR beta chain stems from a study of shared clonotypes between healthy human individuals. Study as a whole: Aged between 18 and 49, the donors were a couple of women and a few men.

TCRdb's table, derived via immunoSEQ multiplex PCR, lists solely in-frame clones and lacks some. In the table there are about 2.4 million clones, under 95% of which are singletons. The CDR3 loop spans 12 amino acids. V lost 8 bases and J 2 bases, leaving 9 bases between the germline ends. Per the germline V gene, CDR1 is MDHEN and CDR2 is SYDVKM. The material sequenced was naive CD4+ T cells from PBMCs. Subset indicated: CD45RA+ positively selected. The receptor was derived from a young man in good health. Some clones in this sample may be carry-over from other donors' samples. The chain employs TRBV28 and TRBJ1-2; no clear D. The CDR3 nucleotides read TGTGCCAGCGGCGCTATCAACTATGGCTACACCTTC. Translation: CASGAINYGYTF.